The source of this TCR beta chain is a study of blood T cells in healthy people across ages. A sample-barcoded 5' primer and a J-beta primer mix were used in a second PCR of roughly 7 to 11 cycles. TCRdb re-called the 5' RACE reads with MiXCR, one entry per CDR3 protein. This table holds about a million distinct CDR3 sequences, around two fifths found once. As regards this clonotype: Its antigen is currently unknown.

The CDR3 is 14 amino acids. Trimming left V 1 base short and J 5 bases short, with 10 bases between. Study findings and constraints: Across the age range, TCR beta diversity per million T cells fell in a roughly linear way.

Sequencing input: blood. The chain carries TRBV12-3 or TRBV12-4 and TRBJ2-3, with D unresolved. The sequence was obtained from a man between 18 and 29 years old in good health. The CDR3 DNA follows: TGTGCCAGCAGTTTAGGGGCTGGGATAGATACGCAGTATTTT. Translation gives CASSLGAGIDTQYF.